Following are 24 T cell receptor beta chains from one sample sequenced in a study of T-cell memory formation after mild COVID-19 (dated by TCRdb to the early 2020s). Library generation was performed with 5' RACE. TCRdb shows the sequencer as Illumina NovaSeq 6000. TCRdb passed the public sequencing reads through fastp at Q25 and MiXCR, retaining productive beta sequences. When rows share a CDR3 protein, they turn into one entry using the most common DNA and genes. For this sample there are some 45,000 distinct CDR3 sequences; 25% to 30% appear just once. The top ten clonotypes cover about 39% of the sample. The sample was PBMCs or a T cell subset sorted from them (not recorded which). These receptors originate from a man younger than 35 who had mild COVID-19 (a few samples of this study predate the infection). The sample titles of this study are shuffled in the database, so cell type and time point are left out; the donor was told from shared clones.

In its sample, this clonotype was seen many times. CDR3 bases: TGTGCCAGCAGCTCGAAACAGGAATTCACTGAAGCTTTCTTT. Protein sequence: CASSSKQEFTEAFF. The chain links TRBV7-9 to TRBJ1-1; D is possibly TRBD1 (5 bases). CDR3 length equals 14 residues. Germline V gene data show CDR1 as SEHNR and CDR2 as FQNEAQ (reference sequence). With 4 bases removed from V and 4 bases from J, the gap between germline ends came to 13 bases.

This chain uses TRBV4-3 with TRBJ2-2, with TRBD1 matching 8 bases. CDR1 is LGHNA, CDR2 YSLEER, per germline. The CDR3 is made up of 18 amino acids. V trimming: 6 bases; J trimming: 6 bases; junction bases outside the gene matches: 18. The CDR3 loop reads CASRPAKFRGQVAGELFF. CDR3 bases: TGCGCCAGCAGGCCAGCCAAGTTCAGGGGGCAGGTGGCCGGGGAGCTGTTTTTT.

This clonotype was picked up a small number of times. The rearrangement joins TRBV10-3 to TRBJ2-7; TRBD1 matches 7 bases. Germline V CDR1 and CDR2: ENHRY, SYGVKD. The trim removed 3 bases at V and 2 bases at J, leaving 10 bases unmatched. The CDR3 totals 16 residues. This CDR3 reads CAISEHDRAGPYEQYV. CDR3 nucleotide sequence: TGTGCCATCAGTGAACACGACAGGGCCGGCCCCTACGAGCAGTACGTC.

This clonotype came up a few times. The V and J genes are TRBV2 and TRBJ2-7; perhaps TRBD1 as D (5 bases). Trimming stripped 4 bases from V and 2 bases from J, with 9 bases between. The CDR3 is 13 amino acids. The germline V gene has CDR1 SNHLY and CDR2 FYNNEI. As DNA, the CDR3 is TGTGCCAGCAGTGCAAGCAGGGCCTACGAGCAGTACGTC. Translating gives CASSASRAYEQYV.

The J gene is TRBJ2-7, the V gene TRBV7-9; TRBD2 might be the D (5 bases). The CDR3 is 14 amino acids. The V end lost 4 bases, the J end lost 2 bases, and 12 bases lay between the germline ends. Germline V gene lookup returns CDR1 SEHNR and CDR2 FQNEAQ (reference sequence). The CDR3 loop is CASSSRDPAYEQYF. The DNA of the CDR3 is TGTGCCAGCAGCTCCCGGGATCCGGCCTACGAGCAGTACTTC.

The V call is TRBV15, the J call TRBJ2-4, with 8 bases matching TRBD1. Germline V gene lookup returns CDR1 LNHNV and CDR2 YYDKDF (reference sequence). Trimming removed 3 bases from V and 8 bases from J; junction bases left unmatched: 6. This CDR3 has 14 residues. This CDR3 reads CATSRTGALDIQYF. The DNA for the CDR3 is TGTGCCACCAGCAGGACAGGGGCGTTGGACATTCAGTACTTC.

This clonotype was observed a handful of times. This chain uses TRBV4-3 with TRBJ2-1; no reliable D call. Germline assignment: CDR1 LGHNA and CDR2 YSLEER. CDR3 length: 14 residues. V dropped 3 bases and J dropped 0 bases, with 6 bases sitting between them. The CDR3 loop is CASSHTNSYNEQFF. The CDR3 coding sequence is TGCGCCAGCAGCCACACTAACTCCTACAATGAGCAGTTCTTC.

The CDR3 DNA follows: TGTGCCAGCAGCCCCTGGGGCCCTGAGCAGTTCTTC. It is translated as CASSPWGPEQFF. The chain uses TRBV7-2 and TRBJ2-1; D might be TRBD1 (5 bases). This CDR3 region has 12 residues. CDR1 is SGHTA and CDR2 is FQGNSA in the germline V gene. Trimming removed 5 bases at V and 9 bases at J, with 11 bases between.

The chain combines TRBV7-8 with TRBJ2-4; the match to TRBD2 covers 7 bases. After removal of 3 bases from V and 8 bases from J, the junction contained 7 bases not matched to a gene. In germline, CDR1 is SGHVS, CDR2 FQNEAQ. CDR3 size: 14 residues. CDR3 sequence: CASSFEASGYIQYF. Here the CDR3 DNA reads TGTGCCAGCAGCTTCGAAGCTAGCGGATACATTCAGTACTTC. Full variable domain (missing parts from reference TRBV7-8 and TRBJ2-4): GAGVSQSPRYKVAKRGQDVALRCDPISGHVSLFWYQQALGQGPEFLTYFQNEAQLDKSGLPSDRFFAERPEGSVSTLKIQRTQQEDSAVYLCASSFEASGYIQYFGAGTRLSVL.

This clonotype showed up just a few times. The V gene is TRBV20-1, the J gene TRBJ2-7; D is perhaps TRBD2 (6 bases). Germline CDR1 reads DFQATT; CDR2 reads SNEGSKA (reference sequence). The CDR3 covers 14 residues. V was shortened by 0 bases and J by 0 bases, with 9 bases between the two germline ends. CDR3 in DNA: TGCAGTGCTAGAGATCATAGCGGCTCCTACGAGCAGTACTTC. Its translation is CSARDHSGSYEQYF.

Only a few counts were recorded for this clonotype. The chain employs TRBV4-1 and TRBJ2-2, with TRBD2 matching over 11 bases. The CDR3 runs to 15 residues. The V gene's germline CDR1 is MGHRA and CDR2 YSYEKL. The trim removed 2 bases at V and 6 bases at J, leaving 2 bases unmatched. The CDR3: CASSQLAGGPGELFF. The CDR3 DNA is TGCGCCAGCAGCCAACTAGCGGGGGGTCCCGGGGAGCTGTTTTTT.

The chain uses TRBV29-1 and TRBJ1-1; D call uncertain. The CDR3 is made up of 13 amino acids. Germline loops: CDR1 SQVTM, CDR2 ANQGSEA. With 5 bases removed from V and 2 bases from J, the gap between germline ends came to 12 bases. The CDR3: CSVMAGFNTEAFF. The CDR3 DNA follows: TGCAGCGTTATGGCGGGTTTTAACACTGAAGCTTTCTTT.

This clonotype was counted between two and nine times. The V and J genes are TRBV4-2 and TRBJ2-3; possible D gene TRBD1, 6 bases. There are 16 residues in the CDR3. Germline V CDR1 and CDR2: LGHNA, YNFKEQ. The V end was cut by 1 base, the J end by 0 bases, with 11 bases between. CDR3 amino acids: CASSQGDRPSTDTQYF. CDR3 coding DNA: TGTGCCAGCAGCCAAGGTGACAGGCCCAGCACAGATACGCAGTATTTT.

In its sample, this clonotype was seen many times. J is TRBJ2-5 and V is TRBV11-2; tentatively, D is TRBD1 or TRBD2 (5 bases each). Trimming shortened V by 3 bases and J by 2 bases, and 19 bases separated the two germline ends. The CDR3 covers 17 residues. Germline V gene lookup returns CDR1 SGHAT and CDR2 FQNNGV. The chain's CDR3 is CASSFIPAGAEQETQYF. As DNA, the CDR3 is TGTGCCAGCAGCTTTATTCCTGCCGGGGCCGAGCAAGAGACCCAGTACTTC.

This clonotype was seen only a few times. V is TRBV10-3 and J is TRBJ1-1; 9 positions match TRBD1. This CDR3 has 15 amino acids. Unmatched junction bases numbered 7, after V lost 6 bases and J lost 2 bases. Germline V gene lookup returns CDR1 ENHRY and CDR2 SYGVKD. This chain's CDR3 is CAIRTVQGANTEAFF. CDR3 DNA sequence: TGTGCCATCAGAACGGTACAGGGGGCAAACACTGAAGCTTTCTTT.

The chain links TRBV4-2 to TRBJ2-1, with a tentative D call TRBD2 (6 bases). Trimming shortened V by 0 bases and J by 10 bases, and 13 bases separated the two germline ends. From germline, CDR1 is LGHNA and CDR2 YNFKEQ. This CDR3 is 14 amino acids long. CDR3 coding DNA: TGTGCCAGCAGCCAAGATGGAGGGGCTCTCGAGCAGTTCTTC. It codes for CASSQDGGALEQFF.

This clonotype was seen a handful of times. The V gene is TRBV27, the J gene TRBJ2-4; 7 bases agree with TRBD1. Unmatched junction bases numbered 11, after V lost 7 bases and J lost 5 bases. The CDR3 is 15 residues long. CDR1 and CDR2 (germline): MNHEY, SMNVEV (reference sequence). CDR3 nucleotide sequence: TGTGCCAGCATATCGAGGGGGCAGGGCCAAAACATTCAGTACTTC. This encodes CASISRGQGQNIQYF.

The chain recombines TRBV20-1 with TRBJ1-6; possible D gene TRBD1, 6 bases. The germline gives CDR1 DFQATT, CDR2 SNEGSKA (reference sequence). V gave up 4 bases and J gave up 8 bases, with 15 bases separating them. The CDR3 is made up of 14 amino acids. The CDR3 DNA sequence: TGCAGTGCTACAGCCTGGTCAGGGGATTCACCCCTCCACTTT. Translation: CSATAWSGDSPLHF.

The chain carries TRBV9 and TRBJ1-2, with TRBD1 matching 7 bases. V shed 3 bases and J 3 bases; nucleotides not matched to a gene: 11. The CDR3 extends over 16 amino acids. Germline V gene data show CDR1 as SGDLS and CDR2 as YYNGEE. The CDR3 region is CASSAFEGARHYGYTF. The CDR3 bases are TGTGCCAGCAGCGCTTTCGAGGGGGCGCGTCACTATGGCTACACCTTC.

This chain links TRBV6-2 or TRBV6-3 with TRBJ2-5; 10 nucleotides align to TRBD2. Germline V gives CDR1 MNHEY, CDR2 SVGEGT. The CDR3 extends over 16 amino acids. J was trimmed by 1 base and V by 5 bases; bases with no gene match: 7. The CDR3 is CASSQSRLAGQETQYF. For the CDR3, the DNA is TGTGCCAGCAGTCAGTCGAGACTAGCGGGCCAAGAGACCCAGTACTTC.

The chain recombines TRBV28 with TRBJ2-1, with 7 bases aligning to TRBD2. Germline loops: CDR1 MDHEN, CDR2 SYDVKM. CDR3 length: 16 residues. Germline trimming cut 4 bases from V and 8 bases from J; bases unmatched to any gene: 14. The CDR3 reads CASSSGWSGDGYEQFF. CDR3 nucleotides: TGTGCCAGCAGTTCCGGTTGGAGCGGGGACGGGTATGAGCAGTTCTTC. The variable domain in full, with the rest retrieved from reference TRBV28 and TRBJ2-1, is DVKVTQSSRYLVKRTGEKVFLECVQDMDHENMFWYRQDPGLGLRLIYFSYDVKMKEKGDIPEGYSVSREKKERFSLILESASTNQTSMYLCASSSGWSGDGYEQFFGPGTRLTVL.

This clonotype was seen more than once but under ten times. The chain employs TRBV6-5 and TRBJ2-3; the match to TRBD1 covers 9 bases. J lost 8 bases, V lost 6 bases, and 6 bases had no gene match. Per the germline V gene, CDR1 is MNHEY and CDR2 is SVGAGI. The CDR3 spans 13 residues. This chain's CDR3 is CASSLGGQGTQYF. In DNA, the CDR3 is TGTGCCAGCAGCTTGGGGGGACAGGGTACGCAGTATTTT.

The chain carries TRBV10-3 and TRBJ2-7; D is perhaps TRBD1 (5 bases). The CDR3 spans 11 residues. Germline values: CDR1 ENHRY, CDR2 SYGVKD. V lost 8 bases to trimming and J lost 3 bases, with 8 bases between them. CDR3 bases: TGTGCCATCGGGGCAGACTACGAGCAGTACTTC. Translated: CAIGADYEQYF.

This clonotype was seen a handful of times. This chain connects TRBV7-9 to TRBJ2-1; D remains ambiguous. Germline V gene sequence: CDR1 SEHNR, CDR2 FQNEAQ (reference sequence). V was cut by 5 bases and J by 6 bases, with 14 bases left in between. CDR3 length: 14 amino acids. In DNA form, the CDR3 reads TGTGCCAGCAGCGTACCCCCCTCCCTCAATGAGCAGTTCTTC. Its translation: CASSVPPSLNEQFF.